A selection of T cell receptor beta chains follows, all from one sample in a study of OX40 agonist ivuxolimab in advanced cancers. Measured with immunoSEQ multiplex PCR; TCRdb has only the in-frame clones, and not every one. Of some 74,000 clones listed, approximately 87% are singletons. Sequencing was performed on CD4+ or CD8+ T cells sorted from blood, taken in a trial of the OX40 agonist ivuxolimab. The receptors originated from an adult with an advanced solid tumor such as melanoma, head and neck, liver or kidney cancer. Both conserved end residues are part of each CDR3. Each record gives: clone size, D gene, V gene, J gene, CDR3 DNA, CDR3 protein. The D gene is left open where the match is weak. Clone size is given for some rows only: seen once, a few or many times, or a class if the clone is expanded.

once,NA,TRBV28,TRBJ2-7,TGTGCCAGCAGTGGTCCCGGGACCACCAGCTACGAGCAGTACTTC,CASSGPGTTSYEQYF
NA,TRBD2,TRBV7-2,TRBJ2-7,TGTGCCAGCAGCTTAGTGGGCCTCACTATAGCGGGGGAGCACGAGCAGTACTTC,CASSLVGLTIAGEHEQYF
NA,TRBD1,TRBV27,TRBJ2-7,TGTGCCAGCAGCCGTTCCGGGACAGGGGCCTACGAGCAGTACTTC,CASSRSGTGAYEQYF
few,TRBD1,TRBV30,TRBJ1-4,TGTGCCTGGAACAGGGGCTTTGGTGAAAAACTGTTTTTT,CAWNRGFGEKLFF
NA,NA,TRBV29-1,TRBJ2-1,TGCAGCGTGGCCATTGGGAGGAAGTATTACAATGAGCAGTTCTTC,CSVAIGRKYYNEQFF
NA,NA,TRBV7-9,TRBJ2-5,TGTGCCAGCAGCTCCTCCCGGTCGCGCCAAGAGACCCAGTACTTC,CASSSSRSRQETQYF
NA,NA,TRBV11-3,TRBJ2-1,TGTGCCAGCAGCCTCCAGTTCGGGGCTGGTGAGCAGTTCTTC,CASSLQFGAGEQFF
NA,NA,TRBV5-6,TRBJ2-5,TGTGCCAGCAGCTTAGGGACGGCAGGCCCTCCGATTGCCCGAGAGACCCAGTACTTC,CASSLGTAGPPIARETQYF
NA,NA,TRBV19,TRBJ2-2,TGTGCCAGTAGTATGAGGGCCGGGGAGCTGTTTTTT,CASSMRAGELFF
NA,TRBD2,TRBV27,TRBJ2-5,TGTGCCAGCAGGCCAGGGACTAGCGGAACCCAAGAGACCCAGTACTTC,CASRPGTSGTQETQYF
NA,NA,TRBV28,TRBJ2-3,TGTGCCAGCAGTCCCCTCATGGGCCCTAGCACAGATACGCAGTATTTT,CASSPLMGPSTDTQYF
NA,NA,TRBV6-5,TRBJ2-7,TGTGCCAGCAGTTACCGGCAGGCCTACGAGCAGTACTTC,CASSYRQAYEQYF
NA,NA,TRBV21-1,TRBJ2-1,TGTGCCAGCAGCAAAGCGGTTGGGATGAGGAATGAGCAGTTCTTC,CASSKAVGMRNEQFF
NA,NA,TRBV6-5,TRBJ1-1,TGTGCCAGCAGTTACTCATTGACAGCGAACACTGAAGCTTTCTTT,CASSYSLTANTEAFF
NA,TRBD2,TRBV7-2,TRBJ2-3,TGTGCCAGCAGCTCAAAGCGGGGAAGCACAGATACGCAGTATTTT,CASSSKRGSTDTQYF
few,NA,TRBV15,TRBJ2-5,TGTGCCACCAGCAGAGATCGCCCATCTCGAGAGACCCAGTACTTC,CATSRDRPSRETQYF